This TCR beta chain was recorded in a study of blood T cells in healthy people across ages (dated by TCRdb to the mid-2010s). A note on the overall study: In model experiments, roughly one uniquely barcoded TCR beta cDNA molecule per two T cells was captured by template switching. The study analyzed two additional independent replicas of 1 million unique cDNA reads from the same blood draw for two donors, one aged 18 to 30 and one aged 80 or older. Using deep sequencing normalized with unique cDNA molecular identifiers, the study measured how TCR beta repertoire diversity changes with age. The donors were divided into four age groups: young (average around 16 years), middle-aged (around 41), aged (about 61) and long-lived (82). To avoid experimental bias, donors of different ages were randomly spread across the sequencing lanes. Points the paper makes about the study in general: Compared with the aged group, the long-lived group had more naive CD4+ T cells, fewer expanded clones and increased TCR diversity, a pattern suggesting age selection. Observed TCR beta diversity correlated strongly with the percentage of naive T cells measured by flow cytometry. Observed TCR beta diversity per million T cells fell roughly linearly with age, and a significant reduction was already apparent by age about 38. Since profiling was done on bulk unsorted PBMCs, naive and antigen-experienced compartments could not be conclusively compared. Total diversity estimates from one million sequenced T cells were considered lower bounds and underestimates. The CMV infection status of donors was not known, potentially confounding age-related changes in expanded clonotypes.

The donors were 40 or so Caucasian individuals from Russia, aged 6 to 90 years, who were systemically healthy. Around 10 milliliters of peripheral blood were collected from each donor into EDTA-treated Vacutainer tubes. Ficoll-Paque density-gradient centrifugation was used to isolate PBMCs, with at least 7 million per sample. Total RNA, at least 6 micrograms per sample, was extracted from PBMCs with Trizol reagent. Naive CD45RAhigh/CD27high T cell percentages were measured by flow cytometry on a PBMC aliquot from every donor. There are a few counts of this clonotype. Its binding antigen is unknown. One base away there is no much larger clone; base qualities are not given. The library was obtained by 5' RACE. The sequencing machine was an Illumina HiSeq 2500. A second PCR of roughly 7 to 12 cycles was run with a J-beta primer mix and a sample-barcoded 5' primer. Each TCR beta cDNA molecule received a unique molecular identifier from a template-switch 5' adaptor carrying 12 random nucleotides. Each sample yielded at least 2.5 million CDR3-containing paired-end reads. The Mint cDNA synthesis kit, primed by a TRBC-specific oligonucleotide, was used to synthesize first-strand cDNA from all RNA. All cDNA was treated with uracil-DNA glycosylase and then went through a first 18-cycle PCR with the universal primers M1SS and BC2_uni_R. In the authors' own workflow: For normalization, 1 million high-quality reads, each with a distinct molecular identifier, were randomly selected from each sample. Instead of being binned into consensus sequences, reads that shared molecular identifiers were thrown out. MiTCR, with a Q25 quality threshold and the strictest error-elimination algorithm, was used for CDR3 identification, clonotype clustering and error correction. A nonparametric unseen species model using Euler transformation provided a lower-bound estimate of total TCR beta diversity. TCRdb applied fastp at Q25 and MiXCR to the public reads, then kept only in-frame beta chains. Each entry is one CDR3 protein sequence, shown with its most common DNA and genes. The V and J calls come from TCRdb's annotation, not from the publication. In this sample the table shows about 1.4 million distinct CDR3 sequences, 55% to 75% of which occur a single time. The biggest ten clones account for roughly 7% of the sample.

At the junction V is shortened by 7 bases and J by 4 bases; bases outside the gene matches: 7. The CDR3, from cysteine to phenylalanine, totals 16 residues. This entry keeps only the CDR3 DNA: 48 bases, framed from base 1. CDR1 and CDR2 are read off the germline V gene as MDHEN and SYDVKM. The sequenced sample was blood. The chain uses TRBV28 and TRBJ2-6, with 10 central nucleotides matching TRBD1. The receptor was isolated from a man aged 18 to 29 in good health. The CDR3 protein is CASTKTGGSGANVLTF. In nucleotides, the sequence is TGTGCCAGCACAAAGACAGGGGGCTCCGGGGCCAACGTCCTGACTTTC.